The 10 T cell receptor beta chains below come from one sample, sequenced in a study of CD8 T cells in Susac syndrome. A quantity of about 0.5 to 1 ug RNA underwent reverse transcription using random hexamers. TCRdb processed the immunoSEQ multiplex PCR reads anew with MiXCR; each CDR3 protein has one entry. The table has about 290,000 distinct CDR3 sequences, 70% to 90% seen once. Sequencing was carried out using CD8+ T cells from PBMCs. Every receptor here comes from a human donor with multiple sclerosis.

The genes are TRBV7-9 and TRBJ2-1; D remains unclear. This CDR3 region has 11 residues. V dropped 7 bases and J dropped 8 bases, with 9 bases sitting between them. Germline V gene lookup returns CDR1 SEHNR and CDR2 FQNEAQ (reference sequence). The CDR3, as DNA: TGTGCCAGCACCTTTATGGATGAGCAGTTCTTC. Translated: CASTFMDEQFF.

This clonotype was seen more than once but under ten times. The chain employs TRBV6-5 and TRBJ2-1; D unclear. V was trimmed by 6 bases and J by 0 bases, leaving 15 bases between them. Per germline, CDR1 MNHEY and CDR2 SVGAGI. This CDR3 has 16 residues. This CDR3 reads CASSYPLARSYNEQFF. In DNA, the CDR3 is TGTGCCAGCAGCTACCCTCTGGCACGCTCCTACAATGAGCAGTTCTTC.

The V call is TRBV27, the J call TRBJ1-2, with D possibly being TRBD1 (6 bases). The CDR3 has 12 amino acids. Trimming took 7 bases from V and 6 from J, leaving 12 bases between them. Germline lookup yields CDR1 MNHEY and CDR2 SMNVEV (reference sequence). This chain's CDR3 is CASTPGADGYTF. CDR3 nucleotide sequence: TGTGCCAGCACCCCGGGGGCAGATGGCTACACCTTC.

The chain couples TRBV6-4 to TRBJ2-2, with TRBD1 matching 7 bases. The length of the CDR3 is 16 residues. Germline V CDR1 and CDR2: MRHNA, SNTAGT. Trimming took 0 bases from V and 2 from J; bases not matched to a gene: 3. CDR3 sequence reads: CASSDSAGGNTGELFF. The DNA for the CDR3 is TGTGCCAGCAGTGACTCGGCAGGGGGAAACACCGGGGAGCTGTTTTTT.

V and J are TRBV7-9 and TRBJ2-3; D gene unclear. The V end was cut by 5 bases, the J end by 4 bases, with 28 bases between. Germline lookup yields CDR1 SEHNR and CDR2 FQNEAQ (reference sequence). The CDR3 sequence is 19 residues long. The CDR3 region is CASSLPGPVIQEWSDTQYF. CDR3 sequence (DNA): TGTGCCAGCAGCCTACCGGGTCCTGTAATCCAAGAGTGGTCAGATACGCAGTATTTT.

This rearrangement joins TRBV6-5 to TRBJ2-2; no firm D call. Germline values: CDR1 MNHEY, CDR2 SVGAGI. The CDR3 has 13 residues. V was clipped by 0 bases and J by 6 bases, with 5 bases between them. The CDR3 protein is CASSYSRPGELFF. The CDR3 DNA is TGTGCCAGCAGTTACTCTCGGCCCGGGGAGCTGTTTTTT.

This sequence joins TRBV19 and TRBJ2-1, with 9 bases matching TRBD2. Germline V gene data show CDR1 as LNHDA and CDR2 as SQIVND (reference sequence). V trimming: 3 bases; J trimming: 4 bases; junction bases outside the gene matches: 7. The CDR3 is 16 residues long. This CDR3 reads CASSMGGLAGYNEQFF. Written as DNA, the CDR3 is TGTGCCAGTAGTATGGGGGGCCTAGCGGGGTACAATGAGCAGTTCTTC.

The chain combines TRBV7-9 with TRBJ1-4, with no clear D. The CDR3 runs 19 residues. Deletions cut 4 bases from V and 0 bases from J, with 21 bases between. CDR1 is SEHNR and CDR2 is FQNEAQ in the germline V gene (reference sequence). This CDR3 reads CASSSWEDGKNATNEKLFF. CDR3 DNA: TGTGCCAGCAGCTCCTGGGAGGACGGGAAGAATGCAACTAATGAAAAACTGTTTTTT.

The rearrangement links TRBV28 to TRBJ2-7, with D possibly being TRBD2 (6 bases). The CDR3 is 13 amino acids. V was trimmed by 7 bases and J by 0 bases, leaving 10 bases between them. Germline values: CDR1 MDHEN, CDR2 SYDVKM. The CDR3 reads CASTTTSSYEQYF. For the CDR3, the DNA is TGTGCCAGCACAACGACTAGCTCCTACGAGCAGTACTTC.

The chain carries TRBV7-9 and TRBJ2-1; D is ambiguous. V was clipped by 5 bases and J by 8 bases, with 10 bases between them. Germline assignment: CDR1 SEHNR and CDR2 FQNEAQ (reference sequence). The CDR3 runs 12 residues. The CDR3, as DNA: TGTGCCAGCAGCCCCATAGAGTATGAGCAGTTCTTC. Translation: CASSPIEYEQFF.